The 13 T cell receptor beta chains presented below share a single source sample, sequenced in a study of blood T cell repertoires in COVID-19. Method: immunoSEQ multiplex PCR; TCRdb's copy keeps in-frame clones and lacks some. The data show tens of thousands of clones, 65% to 90% seen once. The sequencing sample was made of peripheral blood. All receptors derive from a man in his 70s with active or convalescent COVID-19.

J is TRBJ2-1 and V is TRBV24-1; 8 bases match TRBD2. Trimming removed 9 bases from V and 7 bases from J; junction bases left unmatched: 4. Germline V gene data show CDR1 as KGHDR and CDR2 as SFDVKD. The CDR3 sequence is 12 residues long. CDR3 in DNA: TGTGCCACCCAGGCGGGAGGTAATGAGCAGTTCTTC. This translates into CATQAGGNEQFF.

The chain is built from TRBV2 and TRBJ2-3, with a possible D match to TRBD2 (7 bases). V was shortened by 7 bases and J by 5 bases, with 16 bases between the two germline ends. The CDR3 sequence is 14 residues long. Germline assignment: CDR1 SNHLY and CDR2 FYNNEI. This CDR3 is CASNKGGGVDTQYF. The CDR3 coding sequence is TGTGCCAGCAACAAAGGGGGAGGGGTAGATACGCAGTATTTT.

The V call is TRBV6-5, the J call TRBJ1-6; 7 bases are shared with TRBD1. The CDR3 is made up of 13 amino acids. V dropped 8 bases and J dropped 8; count of bases not matched to a gene: 6. Germline CDR1 is MNHEY and CDR2 is SVGAGI. Written as DNA, the CDR3 is TGTGCCAGCCGCAGGGGGTTGGATTCACCCCTCCACTTT. It specifies CASRRGLDSPLHF.

The gene calls are TRBV5-1 and TRBJ1-1, with 8 bases aligning to TRBD1. This CDR3 is built from 16 residues. V lost 5 bases to trimming and J lost 5 bases; unmatched junction nucleotides: 14. Germline CDR1 reads SGHRS; CDR2 reads YFSETQ. The CDR3: CASRPRQGIGVTEAFF. Written as DNA, the CDR3 is TGCGCCAGCAGGCCCCGACAGGGGATTGGAGTTACTGAAGCTTTCTTT. Together with reference TRBV5-1 and TRBJ1-1, the CDR3 gives the full variable domain: KAGVTQTPRYLIKTRGQQVTLSCSPISGHRSVSWYQQTPGQGLQFLFEYFSETQRNKGNFPGRFSGRQFSNSRSEMNVSTLELGDSALYLCASRPRQGIGVTEAFFGQGTRLTVV.

The chain combines TRBV2 with TRBJ1-5; D not resolved. In germline, CDR1 is SNHLY, CDR2 FYNNEI. The CDR3 consists of 13 residues. The V gene lost 6 bases and the J gene lost 4 bases, with 10 bases spanning the gap. CDR3 residues: CASSWAGNQPQHF. CDR3 nucleotide sequence: TGTGCCAGCAGCTGGGCGGGAAATCAGCCCCAGCATTTT.

The rearrangement joins TRBV6-1 to TRBJ2-7; 7 positions match TRBD1. Germline CDR1 MNHNS, CDR2 SASEGT. The V and J ends lost 1 base and 5 bases, in that order; junction bases with no gene match: 8. This CDR3 spans 15 amino acids. CDR3 coding DNA: TGTGCCAGCAGTGAAGTACTTGGGACAGCCAACGAGCAGTACTTC. Protein product: CASSEVLGTANEQYF.

The J gene is TRBJ2-2, the V gene TRBV5-5; TRBD1 matches 11 bases. Germline CDR1 SGHKS, CDR2 YYEKEE (reference sequence). V dropped 2 bases and J dropped 4; count of bases not matched to a gene: 13. CDR3 length equals 19 residues. The CDR3 protein is CASSFLLKTGTGGTGELFF. DNA of the CDR3: TGTGCCAGCAGCTTTTTACTCAAGACCGGGACAGGGGGCACCGGGGAGCTGTTTTTT.

The chain uses TRBV4-2 and TRBJ1-2, with 9 bases lining up with TRBD1. Trimming at V came to 0 bases and at J to 2 bases, leaving 7 bases not matched to a gene. This CDR3 comprises 17 residues. Germline CDR1 reads LGHNA; CDR2 reads YNFKEQ. The chain's CDR3 is CASSQDLGTGRNYGYTF. CDR3 in DNA: TGTGCCAGCAGCCAAGATCTTGGGACAGGGCGAAACTATGGCTACACCTTC.

The V gene is TRBV5-1, the J gene TRBJ2-2; D is unresolved. CDR1 is SGHRS, CDR2 YFSETQ, per germline. Trimming removed 4 bases at V and 8 bases at J, with 18 bases between. The CDR3 runs 15 residues. The CDR3, as DNA: TGCGCCAGCAGCCCGACTGAGATGTTGGTAGGGGAGCTGTTTTTT. Encoded protein: CASSPTEMLVGELFF.

The chain couples TRBV18 to TRBJ1-1; D unresolved. V was clipped by 5 bases and J by 2 bases, with 3 bases between them. The V gene's germline CDR1 is KGHSH and CDR2 LQKENI. The CDR3 loop spans 11 amino acids. The CDR3 here is CASSSNTEAFF. CDR3 nucleotides: TGTGCCAGCTCATCAAACACTGAAGCTTTCTTT.

The rearrangement uses TRBV3-1 (or the pseudogene TRBV3-2) and TRBJ2-7; the match to TRBD2 covers 13 bases. Unmatched junction bases numbered 5, after V lost 5 bases and J lost 4 bases. The germline V gene has CDR1 LGHDT and CDR2 YNNKEL (reference sequence). The CDR3 runs to 15 residues. The CDR3, as DNA: TGTGCCAGCAGCTTCTGGACTAGCGGGAGTTACGAGCAGTACTTC. Its translation is CASSFWTSGSYEQYF.

The rearrangement links TRBV9 to TRBJ1-1, with unresolved D. Trimming pared 4 bases from V and 5 bases from J, leaving 15 bases between. CDR1 and CDR2 (germline): SGDLS, YYNGEE. This CDR3 has 14 residues. This CDR3 reads CASSLLFSGTEAFF. In DNA form, the CDR3 reads TGTGCCAGCAGCCTCCTATTTAGCGGTACTGAAGCTTTCTTT.

The CDR3, as DNA: TGTGCCAGCACCCCGGCTAGCGGCCTCTGGGAGCAGTACTTC. Its protein product is CASTPASGLWEQYF. The V and J genes are TRBV7-2 and TRBJ2-7; 7 bases are shared with TRBD2. J lost 7 bases, V lost 7 bases, and 13 bases had no gene match. CDR1 is SGHTA, CDR2 FQGNSA, per germline. This CDR3 spans 14 amino acids. Variable domain in full (rest from reference TRBV7-2 and TRBJ2-7): GAGVSQSPSNKVTEKGKDVELRCDPISGHTALYWYRQSLGQGLEFLIYFQGNSAPDKSGLPSDRFSAERTGGSVSTLTIQRTQQEDSAVYLCASTPASGLWEQYFGPGTRLTVT.